This TCR beta chain came from a study of T-cell reconstitution after alpha-beta-depleted transplantation in children. There are 13 residues in the CDR3. Germline CDR1 DFQATT, CDR2 SNEGSKA (reference sequence). The V and J ends lost 6 bases and 1 base, in that order; junction bases with no gene match: 2. In its sample, this clonotype was seen many times. Its specificity is unknown. As it was prepared, the TCRbeta library received unique molecular identifiers. TCRdb reanalysed the PCR reads using MiXCR and keeps one entry per CDR3 protein. Of fewer than 550,000 distinct CDR3 sequences in the sample, approximately 10% were seen once. Study-wide findings and caveats: About two months after transplant, alpha-beta T cells reportedly came from several hundred expanded graft clones.

This receptor was taken from a female patient aged 2-15 years who had a stem cell transplant for aplastic anemia, so the T cells may come from the graft donor. The chain couples TRBV20-1 to TRBJ1-1; 10 nucleotides match TRBD1. This material consisted of PBMCs, mostly from graft donor cells, taken 180 days after TCRalphabeta/CD19-depleted stem cell transplant. DNA of the CDR3: TGCAGTGCGAGGGACAGGGGGAACACTGAAGCTTTCTTT. Residues: CSARDRGNTEAFF.